This paragraph covers one TCR beta chain sequence. This CDR3 has 12 residues. The V end lost 0 bases, the J end lost 8 bases, and 8 bases lay between the germline ends. Looked up from germline, CDR1 is SGHRS and CDR2 is YFSETQ. This sample is part of a study of shared clonotypes between healthy human individuals. Original analysis: ImmunoSEQ junction-only sequences lacked quality scores, so their filtering differed. TCRdb's table, derived via immunoSEQ multiplex PCR, lists solely in-frame clones and lacks some. Clonal size and the V and J genes are those of that table, whereas D and trimming came from the DNA. The repertoire includes 150,000 to 200,000 clones, roughly 91% of them detected once, and about 0.067% sits in the top ten.

Sequencing was performed on naive CD4+ T cells sorted from blood. Subset in this sample: CD45RA+ positively selected. J is TRBJ1-2 and V is TRBV5-1, with D uncertain. The clonotype was recovered from a woman aged 25 to 45 in good health. Here the CDR3 DNA reads TGCGCCAGCAGCTTGGGTGCTGGGGGCTACACCTTC. It specifies CASSLGAGGYTF.